This T cell receptor beta chain was found in a study of T cells in localized non-small cell lung cancer. Study conclusions and caveats: A median approximately 61 of the top 100 tumor clones appeared in adjacent lung.

With regard to this clone: Antigen: not known.

Sequenced by immunoSEQ multiplex PCR; TCRdb stores in-frame clones only, minus some. The table includes around 25,000 clones, around 90% detected once. The sequencing used peripheral blood, collected before any cancer treatment. This clonotype was obtained from a woman aged 35-75 years with stage I lung adenocarcinoma.

Here the CDR3 reads CASSERDRDYGYTF. CDR3 bases: TGTGCCAGCAGTGAGCGGGACAGGGACTATGGCTACACCTTC. The J gene is TRBJ1-2, the V gene TRBV6-5; 9 bases match TRBD1. The V segment lost 5 bases and the J segment 3 bases; nucleotides outside the gene matches: 4. This CDR3 has 14 amino acids. Germline CDR1 reads MNHEY; CDR2 reads SVGAGI.